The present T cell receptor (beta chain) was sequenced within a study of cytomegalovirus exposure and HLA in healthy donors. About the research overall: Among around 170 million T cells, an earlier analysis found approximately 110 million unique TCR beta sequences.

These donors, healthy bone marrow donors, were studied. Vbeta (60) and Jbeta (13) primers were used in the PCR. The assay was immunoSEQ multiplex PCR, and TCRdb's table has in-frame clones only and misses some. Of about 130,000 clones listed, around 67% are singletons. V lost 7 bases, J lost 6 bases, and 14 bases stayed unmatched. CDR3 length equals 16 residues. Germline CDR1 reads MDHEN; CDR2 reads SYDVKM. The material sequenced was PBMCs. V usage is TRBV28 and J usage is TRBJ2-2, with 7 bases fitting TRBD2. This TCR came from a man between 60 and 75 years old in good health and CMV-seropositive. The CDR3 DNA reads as TGTGCCAGCACCCCACCTCATCGGGGGGAGTCCGGGGAGCTGTTTTTT. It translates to CASTPPHRGESGELFF.